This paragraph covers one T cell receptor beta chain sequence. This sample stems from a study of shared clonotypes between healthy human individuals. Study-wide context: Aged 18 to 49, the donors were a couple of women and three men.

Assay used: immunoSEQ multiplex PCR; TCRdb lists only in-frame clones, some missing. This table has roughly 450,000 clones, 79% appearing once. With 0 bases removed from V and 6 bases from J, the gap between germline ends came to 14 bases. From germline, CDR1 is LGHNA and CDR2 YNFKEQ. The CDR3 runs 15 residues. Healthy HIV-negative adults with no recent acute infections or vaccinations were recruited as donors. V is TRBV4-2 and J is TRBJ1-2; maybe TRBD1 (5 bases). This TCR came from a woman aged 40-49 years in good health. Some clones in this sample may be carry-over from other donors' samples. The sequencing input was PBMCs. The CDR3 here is CASSQEFVQGNGYTF. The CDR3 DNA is TGTGCCAGCAGCCAAGAGTTTGTCCAGGGCAATGGCTACACCTTC.